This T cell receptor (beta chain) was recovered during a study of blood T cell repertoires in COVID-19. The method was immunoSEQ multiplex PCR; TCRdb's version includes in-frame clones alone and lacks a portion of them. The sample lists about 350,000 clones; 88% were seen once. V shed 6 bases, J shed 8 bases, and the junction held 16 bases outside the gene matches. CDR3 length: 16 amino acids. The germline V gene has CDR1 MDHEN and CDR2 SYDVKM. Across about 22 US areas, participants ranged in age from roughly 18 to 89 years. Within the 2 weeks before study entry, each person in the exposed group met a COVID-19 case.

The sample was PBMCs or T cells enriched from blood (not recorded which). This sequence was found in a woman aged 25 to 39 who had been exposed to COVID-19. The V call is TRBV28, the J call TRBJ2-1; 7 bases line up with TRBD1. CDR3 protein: CASRGPGQTPNDEQFF. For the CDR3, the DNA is TGTGCCAGCAGAGGGCCGGGACAGACCCCCAATGATGAGCAGTTCTTC.